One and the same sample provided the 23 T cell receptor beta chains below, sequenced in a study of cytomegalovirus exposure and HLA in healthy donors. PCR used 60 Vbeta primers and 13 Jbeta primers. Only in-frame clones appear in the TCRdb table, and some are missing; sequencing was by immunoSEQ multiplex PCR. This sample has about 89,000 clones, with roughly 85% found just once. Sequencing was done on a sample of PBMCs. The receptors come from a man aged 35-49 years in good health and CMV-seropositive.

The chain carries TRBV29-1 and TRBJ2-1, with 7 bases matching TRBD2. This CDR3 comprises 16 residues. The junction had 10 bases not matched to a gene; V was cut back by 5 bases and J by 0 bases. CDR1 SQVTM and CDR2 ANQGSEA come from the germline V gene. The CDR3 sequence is CSVPRPGGSSYNEQFF. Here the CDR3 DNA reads TGCAGCGTTCCTCGCCCCGGGGGGAGCTCCTACAATGAGCAGTTCTTC.

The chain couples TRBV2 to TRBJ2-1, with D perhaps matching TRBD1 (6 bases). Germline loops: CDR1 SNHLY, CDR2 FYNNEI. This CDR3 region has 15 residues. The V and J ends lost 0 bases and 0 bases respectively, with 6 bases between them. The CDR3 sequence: CASSEADSSYNEQFF. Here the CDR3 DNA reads TGTGCCAGCAGTGAAGCGGACAGCTCCTACAATGAGCAGTTCTTC.

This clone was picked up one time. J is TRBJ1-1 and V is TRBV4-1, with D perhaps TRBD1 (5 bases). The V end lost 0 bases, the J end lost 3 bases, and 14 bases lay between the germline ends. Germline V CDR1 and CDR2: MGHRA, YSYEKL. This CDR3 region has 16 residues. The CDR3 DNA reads TGCGCCAGCAGCCAAGACGTCCGGGTAGGGGACACTGAAGCTTTCTTT. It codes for CASSQDVRVGDTEAFF.

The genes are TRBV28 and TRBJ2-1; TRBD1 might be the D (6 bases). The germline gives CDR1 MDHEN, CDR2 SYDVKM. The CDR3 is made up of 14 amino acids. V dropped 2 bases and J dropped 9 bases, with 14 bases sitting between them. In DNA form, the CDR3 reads TGTGCCAGCAGTTTACGGGCCGAAGGGGGTGAGCAGTTCTTC. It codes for CASSLRAEGGEQFF.

The CDR3 spells CASSLAWGEQYF. In DNA form, the CDR3 reads TGTGCCAGCAGCTTGGCCTGGGGAGAGCAGTACTTC. The chain has TRBV5-5 and TRBJ2-5; possible D gene TRBD2, 5 bases. Germline CDR1 SGHKS, CDR2 YYEKEE (reference sequence). The CDR3 runs to 12 residues. V was shortened by 0 bases and J by 11 bases, with 11 bases between the two germline ends.

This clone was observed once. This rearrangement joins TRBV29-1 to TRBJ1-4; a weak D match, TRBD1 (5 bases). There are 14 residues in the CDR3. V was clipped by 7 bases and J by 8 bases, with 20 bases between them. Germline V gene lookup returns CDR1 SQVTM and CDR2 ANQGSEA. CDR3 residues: CSGGDGNSREKLFF. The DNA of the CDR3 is TGCAGCGGGGGGGACGGGAACTCTAGGGAAAAACTGTTTTTT.

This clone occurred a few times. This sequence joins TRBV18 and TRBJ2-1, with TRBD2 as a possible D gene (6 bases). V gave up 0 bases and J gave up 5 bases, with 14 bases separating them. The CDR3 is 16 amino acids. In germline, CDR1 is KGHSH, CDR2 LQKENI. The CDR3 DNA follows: TGTGCCAGCTCACCACCGGTGGGTAGCGGAAACAATGAGCAGTTCTTC. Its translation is CASSPPVGSGNNEQFF.

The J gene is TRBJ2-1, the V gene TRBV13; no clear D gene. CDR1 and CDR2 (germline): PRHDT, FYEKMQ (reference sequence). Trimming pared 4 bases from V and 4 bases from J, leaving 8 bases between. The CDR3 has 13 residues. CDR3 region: CASSSTPYNEQFF. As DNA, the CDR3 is TGTGCCAGCAGCTCGACTCCATACAATGAGCAGTTCTTC.

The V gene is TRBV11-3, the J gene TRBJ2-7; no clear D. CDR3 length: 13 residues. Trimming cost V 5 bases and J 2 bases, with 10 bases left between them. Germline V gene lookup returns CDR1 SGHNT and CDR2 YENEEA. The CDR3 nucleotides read TGTGCCAGCAGCCCCGGCCGGGCCTACGAGCAGTACTTC. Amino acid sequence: CASSPGRAYEQYF.

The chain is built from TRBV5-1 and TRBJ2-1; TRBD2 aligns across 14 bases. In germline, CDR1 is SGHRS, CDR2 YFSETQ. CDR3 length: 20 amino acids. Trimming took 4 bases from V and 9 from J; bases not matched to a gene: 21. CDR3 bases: TGCGCCAGCAGCCGGTCTTCGGGCGGGACTAGCGGGAGAATGAGTAGTGAGCAGTTCTTC. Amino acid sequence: CASSRSSGGTSGRMSSEQFF. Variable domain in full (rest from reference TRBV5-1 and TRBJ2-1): KAGVTQTPRYLIKTRGQQVTLSCSPISGHRSVSWYQQTPGQGLQFLFEYFSETQRNKGNFPGRFSGRQFSNSRSEMNVSTLELGDSALYLCASSRSSGGTSGRMSSEQFFGPGTRLTVL.

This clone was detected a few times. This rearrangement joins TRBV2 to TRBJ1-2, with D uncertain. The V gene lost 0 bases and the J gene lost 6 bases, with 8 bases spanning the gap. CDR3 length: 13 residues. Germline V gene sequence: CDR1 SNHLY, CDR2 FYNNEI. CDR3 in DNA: TGTGCCAGCAGTGAAGCGCTTCAGAATGGCTACACCTTC. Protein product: CASSEALQNGYTF.

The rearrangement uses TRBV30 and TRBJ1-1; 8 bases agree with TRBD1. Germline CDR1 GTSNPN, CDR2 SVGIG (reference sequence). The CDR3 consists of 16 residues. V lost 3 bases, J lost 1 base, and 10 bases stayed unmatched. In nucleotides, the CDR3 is TGTGCCTGGAGGCGAGGAGACAGGGGATGGAACACTGAAGCTTTCTTT. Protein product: CAWRRGDRGWNTEAFF.

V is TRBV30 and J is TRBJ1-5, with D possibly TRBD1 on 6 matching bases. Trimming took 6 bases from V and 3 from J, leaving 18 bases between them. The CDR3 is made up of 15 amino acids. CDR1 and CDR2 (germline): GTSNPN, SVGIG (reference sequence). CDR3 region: CACSTPGGLNQPQHF. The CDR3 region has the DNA TGTGCCTGCTCCACCCCGGGGGGCCTCAATCAGCCCCAGCATTTT. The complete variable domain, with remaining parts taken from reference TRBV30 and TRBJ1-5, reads SQTIHQWPATLVQPVGSPLSLECTVEGTSNPNLYWYRQAAGRGLQLLFYSVGIGQISSEVPQNLSASRPQDRQFILSSKKLLLSDSGFYLCACSTPGGLNQPQHFGDGTRLSIL.

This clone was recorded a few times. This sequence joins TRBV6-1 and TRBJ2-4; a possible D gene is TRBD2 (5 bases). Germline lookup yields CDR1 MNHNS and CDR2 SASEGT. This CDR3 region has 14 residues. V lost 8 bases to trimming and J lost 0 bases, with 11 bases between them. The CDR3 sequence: CASALLEAKNIQYF. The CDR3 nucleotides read TGTGCCAGCGCCCTACTAGAAGCCAAAAACATTCAGTACTTC.

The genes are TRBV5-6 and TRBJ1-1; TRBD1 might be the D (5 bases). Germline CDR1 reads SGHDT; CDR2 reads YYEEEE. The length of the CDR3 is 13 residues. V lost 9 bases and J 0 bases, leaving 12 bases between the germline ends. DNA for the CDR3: TGTGCCACTGGGGCAGGGCTGAACACTGAAGCTTTCTTT. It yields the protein CATGAGLNTEAFF.

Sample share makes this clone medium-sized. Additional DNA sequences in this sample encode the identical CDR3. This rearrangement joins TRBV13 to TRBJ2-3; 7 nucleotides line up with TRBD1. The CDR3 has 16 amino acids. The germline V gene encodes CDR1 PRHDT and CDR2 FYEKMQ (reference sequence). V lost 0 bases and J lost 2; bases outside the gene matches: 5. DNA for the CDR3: TGTGCCAGCAGCTTAGGAGACAGGGCAAACACAGATACGCAGTATTTT. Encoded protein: CASSLGDRANTDTQYF.

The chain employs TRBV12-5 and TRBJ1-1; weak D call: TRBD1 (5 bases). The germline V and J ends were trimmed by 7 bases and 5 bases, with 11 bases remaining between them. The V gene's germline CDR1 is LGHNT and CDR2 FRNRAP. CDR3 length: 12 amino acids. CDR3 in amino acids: CASARVGTEAFF. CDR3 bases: TGTGCTAGTGCCAGGGTTGGAACTGAAGCTTTCTTT. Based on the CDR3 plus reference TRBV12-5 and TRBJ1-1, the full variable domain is DARVTQTPRHKVTEMGQEVTMRCQPILGHNTVFWYRQTMMQGLELLAYFRNRAPLDDSGMPKDRFSAEMPDATLATLKIQPSEPRDSAVYFCASARVGTEAFFGQGTRLTVV.

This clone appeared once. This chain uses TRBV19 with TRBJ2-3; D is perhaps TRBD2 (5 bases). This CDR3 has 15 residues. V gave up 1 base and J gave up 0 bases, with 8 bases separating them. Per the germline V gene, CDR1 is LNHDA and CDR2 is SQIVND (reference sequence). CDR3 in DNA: TGTGCCAGTAGTATAGGTAGCGATAGCACAGATACGCAGTATTTT. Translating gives CASSIGSDSTDTQYF.

The chain's CDR3 is CASRVGRTLAKNIQYF. The CDR3 bases are TGTGCCAGCAGGGTCGGACGGACTCTAGCCAAAAACATTCAGTACTTC. The chain joins TRBV2 to TRBJ2-4; a weak D match, TRBD2 (5 bases). CDR1 is SNHLY and CDR2 is FYNNEI in the germline V gene. V lost 6 bases and J lost 0, with 15 bases in between. The CDR3 sequence is 16 residues long.

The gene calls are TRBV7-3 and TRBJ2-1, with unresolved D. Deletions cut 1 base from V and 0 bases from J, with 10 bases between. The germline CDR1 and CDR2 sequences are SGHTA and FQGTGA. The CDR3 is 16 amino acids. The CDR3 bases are TGTGCCAGCAGCTTAAGGGCTTTAAGCTCCTACAATGAGCAGTTCTTC. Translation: CASSLRALSSYNEQFF.

The CDR3 DNA follows: TGTGCCAGCAGCCTAGGGAGAGAAAACCGCGGCTACACCTTC. It is translated as CASSLGRENRGYTF. The J gene is TRBJ1-2, the V gene TRBV7-2, with unresolved D. Trimming stripped 5 bases from V and 8 bases from J, with 18 bases between. The CDR3 runs to 14 residues. Germline assignment: CDR1 SGHTA and CDR2 FQGNSA.

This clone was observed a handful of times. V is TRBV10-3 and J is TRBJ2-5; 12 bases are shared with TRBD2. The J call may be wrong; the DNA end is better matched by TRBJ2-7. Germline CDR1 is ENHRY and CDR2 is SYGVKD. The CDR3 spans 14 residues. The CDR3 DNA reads TGTGCCACCCGGACTAGCGGGAACGACTACGAGCAGTACTTC. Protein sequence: CATRTSGNDYEQYF.

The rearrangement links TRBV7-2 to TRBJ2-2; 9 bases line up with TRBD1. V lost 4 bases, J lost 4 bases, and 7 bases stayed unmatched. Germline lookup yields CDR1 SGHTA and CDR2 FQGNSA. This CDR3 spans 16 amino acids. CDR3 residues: CASSSNRGRGTGELFF. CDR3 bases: TGTGCCAGCAGCTCGAACAGGGGGCGGGGCACCGGGGAGCTGTTTTTT. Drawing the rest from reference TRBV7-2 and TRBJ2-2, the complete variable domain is GAGVSQSPSNKVTEKGKDVELRCDPISGHTALYWYRQSLGQGLEFLIYFQGNSAPDKSGLPSDRFSAERTGGSVSTLTIQRTQQEDSAVYLCASSSNRGRGTGELFFGEGSRLTVL.